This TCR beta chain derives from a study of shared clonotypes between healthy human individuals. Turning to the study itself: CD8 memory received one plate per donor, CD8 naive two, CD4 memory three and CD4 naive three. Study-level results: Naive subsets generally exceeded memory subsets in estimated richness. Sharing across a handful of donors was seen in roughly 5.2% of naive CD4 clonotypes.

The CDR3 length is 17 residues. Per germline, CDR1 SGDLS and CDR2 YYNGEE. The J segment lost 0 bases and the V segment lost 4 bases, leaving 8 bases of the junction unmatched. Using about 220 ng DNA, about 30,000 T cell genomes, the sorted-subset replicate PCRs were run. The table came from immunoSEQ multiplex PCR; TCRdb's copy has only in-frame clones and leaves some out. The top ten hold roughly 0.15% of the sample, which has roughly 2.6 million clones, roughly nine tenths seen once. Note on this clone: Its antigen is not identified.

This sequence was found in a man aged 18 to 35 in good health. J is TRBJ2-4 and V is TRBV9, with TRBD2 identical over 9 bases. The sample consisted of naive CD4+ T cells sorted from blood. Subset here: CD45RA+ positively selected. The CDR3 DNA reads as TGTGCCAGCAGCAAAGCGGGGGGTCCGCTAGCCAAAAACATTCAGTACTTC. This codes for CASSKAGGPLAKNIQYF.